A single sample gave rise to the 8 T cell receptor beta chains below, sequenced in a study of T cell repertoires in cytomegalovirus infection. Using its own MiXCR run on the reads, TCRdb lists one record per CDR3 protein. The table lists 370,000 or so distinct CDR3 sequences, approximately 30% of them singletons. These TCRs are of unknown antigen specificity. The source was cultured PBMCs, collected from culture after CMV antigen stimulation. Receptors originate from a human donor in good health (CMV status not recorded). Some clones in this sample may be carry-over from other donors' samples.

The rearrangement uses TRBV10-2 and TRBJ1-1; tentatively, D is TRBD1 (6 bases). The CDR3 loop spans 14 amino acids. Per the germline V gene, CDR1 is WSHSY and CDR2 is SAAADI. V dropped 7 bases and J dropped 6 bases, with 18 bases sitting between them. CDR3 coding DNA: TGCGCCAGCAAAAAGGGGGATGATCCCCCTGAAGCTTTCTTT. Protein: CASKKGDDPPEAFF.

This chain links TRBV28 with TRBJ1-6; no definite D call. Deletions cut 7 bases from V and 10 bases from J, with 17 bases between. CDR3 size: 14 residues. Germline V gene lookup returns CDR1 MDHEN and CDR2 SYDVKM. The CDR3 coding sequence is TGTGCCAGCATAAGAGGGTTCGAAGAGTCACCCCTCCACTTT. It encodes CASIRGFEESPLHF.

The chain employs TRBV14 and TRBJ1-4, with D possibly TRBD1 on 5 matching bases. Germline CDR1 reads SGHDN; CDR2 reads FVKESK. Trimming removed 4 bases at V and 7 bases at J, with 22 bases between. The CDR3 contains 17 residues. CDR3 protein: CASSPYYTGPRSEKLFF. CDR3 coding DNA: TGTGCCAGCAGCCCGTATTATACAGGACCTAGGAGTGAAAAACTGTTTTTT.

The chain is built from TRBV19 and TRBJ1-2, with 9 bases fitting TRBD1. The CDR3 runs to 15 residues. Germline assignment: CDR1 LNHDA and CDR2 SQIVND (reference sequence). Germline trimming cut 2 bases from V and 5 bases from J; bases unmatched to any gene: 6. The CDR3 DNA reads TGTGCCAGTAGTATACCCGGGACAGGGCATTATGGCTACACCTTC. The encoded protein is CASSIPGTGHYGYTF.

The chain is built from TRBV28 and TRBJ1-4; possible D gene TRBD1, 5 bases. V gave up 6 bases and J gave up 7 bases, with 21 bases separating them. This CDR3 region has 16 residues. The germline V gene encodes CDR1 MDHEN and CDR2 SYDVKM. Here the CDR3 DNA reads TGTGCCAGCAGACCCCCGGGGGGAGGAGGTGGTGAAAAACTGTTTTTT. Translated, it gives CASRPPGGGGGEKLFF. Full variable domain (missing parts from reference TRBV28 and TRBJ1-4): DVKVTQSSRYLVKRTGEKVFLECVQDMDHENMFWYRQDPGLGLRLIYFSYDVKMKEKGDIPEGYSVSREKKERFSLILESASTNQTSMYLCASRPPGGGGGEKLFFGSGTQLSVL.

The sample holds one count of this clonotype. V and J are TRBV9 and TRBJ2-1, with 14 bases fitting TRBD2. V was clipped by 2 bases and J by 9 bases; unmatched bases: 7. The CDR3 loop spans 16 amino acids. CDR1 is SGDLS, CDR2 YYNGEE, per germline. This CDR3 is CASSVGTSGRGGEQFF. The CDR3 nucleotides read TGTGCCAGCAGCGTGGGGACTAGCGGGAGAGGTGGTGAGCAGTTCTTC.

V usage is TRBV6-6 and J usage is TRBJ2-7; TRBD2 is a possible D gene (5 bases). Germline loops: CDR1 MNHNY, CDR2 SVGAGI (reference sequence). Deletions cut 1 base from V and 3 bases from J, with 10 bases between. This CDR3 spans 14 amino acids. DNA of the CDR3: TGTGCCAGCAGTTACTTGGGTGGAGGCTACGAGCAGTACGTC. It translates to CASSYLGGGYEQYV.

This clonotype was observed at least ten times. V gene TRBV6-1 combines with J gene TRBJ2-5; 7 bases are shared with TRBD2. This CDR3 comprises 14 residues. With V trimmed by 3 bases and J by 5 bases, 6 bases remained unmatched. Germline CDR1 is MNHNS and CDR2 is SASEGT. The DNA for the CDR3 is TGTGCCAGCAGTGATGGGGGGGGACCGGAGACCCAGTACTTC. Its protein is CASSDGGGPETQYF.